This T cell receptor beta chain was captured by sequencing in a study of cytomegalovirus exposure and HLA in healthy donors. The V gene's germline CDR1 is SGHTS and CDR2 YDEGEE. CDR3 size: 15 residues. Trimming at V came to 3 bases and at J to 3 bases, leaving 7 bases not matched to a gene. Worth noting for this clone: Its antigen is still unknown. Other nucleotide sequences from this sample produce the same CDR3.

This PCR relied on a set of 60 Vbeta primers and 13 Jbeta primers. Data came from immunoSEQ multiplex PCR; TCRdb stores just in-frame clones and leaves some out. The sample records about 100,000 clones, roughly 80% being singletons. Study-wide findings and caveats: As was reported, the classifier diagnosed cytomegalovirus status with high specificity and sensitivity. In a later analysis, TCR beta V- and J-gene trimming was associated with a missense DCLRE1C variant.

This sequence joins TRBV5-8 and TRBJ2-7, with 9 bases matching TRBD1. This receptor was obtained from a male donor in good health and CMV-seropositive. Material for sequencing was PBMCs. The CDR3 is CASSSRQGGLYEQYF. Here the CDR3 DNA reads TGTGCCAGCAGCTCCCGACAGGGGGGTCTCTACGAGCAGTACTTC.